Presented here are 6 T cell receptor beta chains from one specimen sequenced in a study of cytomegalovirus exposure and HLA in healthy donors. In the PCR, 60 Vbeta and 13 Jbeta primers were used. Using immunoSEQ multiplex PCR, the repertoire was profiled, and TCRdb retains in-frame clones only, with some absent. With 200,000 to 250,000 clones in the sample, the ten largest clones hold approximately 0.98%. Sequencing input: PBMCs. Source of these receptors: a woman in her twenties or thirties in good health and CMV-seropositive.

V gene TRBV19 combines with J gene TRBJ2-7, with D possibly matching TRBD2 (6 bases). Trimming took off 5 bases at V and 9 bases at J, with 20 bases between the two ends. The CDR3 consists of 14 residues. CDR1 is LNHDA and CDR2 is SQIVND in the germline V gene (reference sequence). CDR3 coding DNA: TGTGCCAGTAGTGACCTATCTCGGGGGTATGCGCAGTACTTC. This translates into CASSDLSRGYAQYF.

This chain uses TRBV28 with TRBJ1-6; possibly TRBD1 for D (5 bases). CDR1 is MDHEN, CDR2 SYDVKM, per germline. This CDR3 is built from 17 residues. V was clipped by 5 bases and J by 0 bases, with 14 bases between them. The CDR3 loop reads CASSVQGLSSYNSPLHF. The CDR3 nucleotides are TGTGCCAGCAGTGTCCAGGGTCTTAGCTCCTATAATTCACCCCTCCACTTT.

The chain has TRBV9 and TRBJ2-7; 7 nucleotides align to TRBD1. V was pared by 4 bases and J by 3 bases, with 7 bases of the junction left unmatched. Germline CDR1 reads SGDLS; CDR2 reads YYNGEE. CDR3 length: 14 residues. Written as DNA, the CDR3 is TGTGCCAGCAGCCCGAGGACAGGATACTACGAGCAGTACTTC. Amino acid sequence: CASSPRTGYYEQYF.

The chain employs TRBV6-5 and TRBJ2-7; 7 bases map to TRBD1. The V gene's germline CDR1 is MNHEY and CDR2 SVGAGI. The CDR3 is made up of 15 amino acids. Trimming cost V 5 bases and J 0 bases; bases outside gene matches: 7. CDR3 protein: CASSTYRGASYEQYF. Written as DNA, the CDR3 is TGTGCCAGCAGTACATACAGGGGAGCCTCCTACGAGCAGTACTTC.

This rearrangement joins TRBV30 to TRBJ2-1, with TRBD2 matching over 9 bases. CDR3 length: 14 amino acids. CDR1 GTSNPN and CDR2 SVGIG come from the germline V gene (reference sequence). V trimming: 0 bases; J trimming: 8 bases; junction bases outside the gene matches: 5. This chain's CDR3 is CAWSVGLAGHEQFF. The CDR3 nucleotides are TGTGCCTGGAGTGTAGGGCTAGCGGGGCATGAGCAGTTCTTC. The full variable domain, its missing parts supplied by reference TRBV30 and TRBJ2-1, is SQTIHQWPATLVQPVGSPLSLECTVEGTSNPNLYWYRQAAGRGLQLLFYSVGIGQISSEVPQNLSASRPQDRQFILSSKKLLLSDSGFYLCAWSVGLAGHEQFFGPGTRLTVL.

This chain links TRBV5-1 with TRBJ1-4; 7 positions agree with TRBD1. There are 14 residues in the CDR3. Germline assignment: CDR1 SGHRS and CDR2 YFSETQ. J lost 4 bases, V lost 4 bases, and 4 bases had no gene match. The CDR3 DNA sequence: TGCGCCAGCAGCCCCCGGGACAGTAATGAAAAACTGTTTTTT. Translating gives CASSPRDSNEKLFF.